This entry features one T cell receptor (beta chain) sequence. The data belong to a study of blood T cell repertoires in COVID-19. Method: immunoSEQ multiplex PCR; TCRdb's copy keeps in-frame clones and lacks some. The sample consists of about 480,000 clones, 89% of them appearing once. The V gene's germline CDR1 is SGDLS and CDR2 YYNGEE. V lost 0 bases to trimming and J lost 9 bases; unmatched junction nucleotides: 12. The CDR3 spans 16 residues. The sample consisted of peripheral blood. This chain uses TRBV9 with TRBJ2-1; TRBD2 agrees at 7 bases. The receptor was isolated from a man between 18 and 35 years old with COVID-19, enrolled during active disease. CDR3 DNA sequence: TGTGCCAGCAGCGTAGTGTCGACTAGCATCTCTAGTGAGCAGTTCTTC. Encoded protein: CASSVVSTSISSEQFF.